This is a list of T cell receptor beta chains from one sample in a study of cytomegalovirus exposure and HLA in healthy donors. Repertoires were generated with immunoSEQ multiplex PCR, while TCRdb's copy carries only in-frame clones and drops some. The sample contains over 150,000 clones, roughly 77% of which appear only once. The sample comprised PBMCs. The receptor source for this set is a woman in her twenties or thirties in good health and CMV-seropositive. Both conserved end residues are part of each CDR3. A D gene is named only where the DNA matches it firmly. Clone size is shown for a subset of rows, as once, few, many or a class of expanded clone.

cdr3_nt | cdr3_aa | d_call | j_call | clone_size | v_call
TGCGCCAGCAGCGGGGCCCCCCCAGAGCAGTTCTTC | CASSGAPPEQFF | NA | TRBJ2-1 | NA | TRBV5-1
TGTGCCAGCAGCTTAGGGGGGACTAGCGGGAGTTGGGACTTC | CASSLGGTSGSWDF | TRBD2 | TRBJ2-7 | NA | TRBV7-2
TGTGCCAGCAGCTCCGGGACTAGCGGCTACAATGAGCAGTTCTTC | CASSSGTSGYNEQFF | TRBD2 | TRBJ2-1 | NA | TRBV7-2
TGTGCCAGCAGCTTAAGGACTAGCGGCTCCGAGCAGTTCTTC | CASSLRTSGSEQFF | TRBD2 | TRBJ2-1 | NA | TRBV7-9
TGTGCCACCAGCTCTCGGGGGGGGTGGGAGACCCAGTACTTC | CATSSRGGWETQYF | TRBD2 | TRBJ2-5 | NA | TRBV15
TGCGCCAGCAGCTCGGGACAGCTTGCGGATGAGCAGTTCTTC | CASSSGQLADEQFF | TRBD1 | TRBJ2-1 | NA | TRBV5-1
TGTGCCAGCAGCTTTTGGGGGACAGGCACAGATACGCAGTATTTT | CASSFWGTGTDTQYF | TRBD1 | TRBJ2-3 | NA | TRBV5-5
TGTGCCAGCAGCTTGGACGCAGGGGGCTCCAATGAGCAGTTCTTC | CASSLDAGGSNEQFF | TRBD1 | TRBJ2-1 | once | TRBV5-4
TGTGCCAGCAGTGGACGACTTAGCGGGAGGGCCACCCAGACCCAGTACTTC | CASSGRLSGRATQTQYF | TRBD2 | TRBJ2-5 | NA | TRBV6-1
TGTGCCAGCAGTTTGACAGGTTCACTCTACGAGCAGTACTTC | CASSLTGSLYEQYF | NA | TRBJ2-7 | NA | TRBV28
TGTGCCAGCAAGAGGACTTCGGAGACCCAGTACTTC | CASKRTSETQYF | NA | TRBJ2-5 | NA | TRBV28
TGTGCCAGCAGCCGCGACATCGCGAACACCGGGGAGCTGTTTTTT | CASSRDIANTGELFF | NA | TRBJ2-2 | NA | TRBV14
TGTTCCAGCCACTTGTACCAAGAGACCCAGTACTTC | CSSHLYQETQYF | NA | TRBJ2-5 | NA | TRBV7-9
TGTGCCAGCAGCGTAGCGGGAGGGCCGCATGAGCAGTTCTTC | CASSVAGGPHEQFF | TRBD2 | TRBJ2-1 | NA | TRBV11-3
TGTGCCAGTAGTATAATGATAGCGGGCACAGATACGCAGTATTTT | CASSIMIAGTDTQYF | NA | TRBJ2-3 | NA | TRBV19
TGTGCCAGCAGCACAAGACAGGGGGCGCGGGAAAAACTGTTTTTT | CASSTRQGAREKLFF | NA | TRBJ1-4 | NA | TRBV21-1
TGTGCCATCAGCAAGGGACAGGGGAGAGGCTACACCTTC | CAISKGQGRGYTF | TRBD1 | TRBJ1-2 | NA | TRBV10-3
TGTGCCAGCAGCCCCGACATGAACACTGAAGCTTTCTTT | CASSPDMNTEAFF | NA | TRBJ1-1 | NA | TRBV7-6
TGTGCCAGCAGCACCTCAAGCGAGGGACAGCGTACTATAAGATCCGAAAAACTGTTTTTT | CASSTSSEGQRTIRSEKLFF | TRBD1 | TRBJ1-4 | NA | TRBV14
TGTGCCAGCAGCTTGGGAGAGGCTGGCTACACCTTC | CASSLGEAGYTF | NA | TRBJ1-2 | NA | TRBV5-6
TGTGCCAGCAGTGAACGGGGGGCACTCCCAGCTTTCTTT | CASSERGALPAFF | NA | TRBJ1-1 | NA | TRBV6-1
TGTGCCAGCAGCTTAGGCGGTAGCGGGGAGGGAGATACGCAGTATTTT | CASSLGGSGEGDTQYF | TRBD2 | TRBJ2-3 | NA | TRBV7-6
TGTGCCAGCAGTGAATACAGGGAGTCTGGAAACACCATATATTTT | CASSEYRESGNTIYF | NA | TRBJ1-3 | NA | TRBV6-1
TGCGCCAGCAGTGAGGGAACCCCGGGACTAGCGCAAGAGACCCAGTACTTC | CASSEGTPGLAQETQYF | TRBD2 | TRBJ2-5 | NA | TRBV10-2
TGTGCCAGCAGCGTAGGAGGGCCGAACGAGCAGTACTTC | CASSVGGPNEQYF | NA | TRBJ2-7 | NA | TRBV7-9
TGCGCCAGCAGCCAAGAGGTGACAGATAATCAGCCCCAGCATTTT | CASSQEVTDNQPQHF | NA | TRBJ1-5 | few | TRBV4-1
TGTGCCAGCAGCCGACGGGGGGCAGGGACTAGCACAGATACGCAGTATTTT | CASSRRGAGTSTDTQYF | NA | TRBJ2-3 | NA | TRBV11-2
TGTGCCAGCAGCACTAGAGCTGAGCAGTTCTTC | CASSTRAEQFF | NA | TRBJ2-1 | few | TRBV6-5
TGTGCCAGCAGCTTTTGGGGACTATCGGATACGCAGTATTTT | CASSFWGLSDTQYF | TRBD2 | TRBJ2-3 | NA | TRBV5-4
TGTGCCAGCAGGCGGGCGGGACAGGGAGATGGCTACACCTTC | CASRRAGQGDGYTF | TRBD1 | TRBJ1-2 | NA | TRBV27
TGTGCCAGCAGCTTCGGCGGGAGTATCTACGAGCAGTACTTC | CASSFGGSIYEQYF | TRBD2 | TRBJ2-7 | NA | TRBV5-4
TGTGCCAGCAGCCTACTCGGTCCTTCCACAGATACGCAGTATTTT | CASSLLGPSTDTQYF | NA | TRBJ2-3 | NA | TRBV5-4
TGTGCCAGCAGCTTAGGGCAGCCGGGACTCGGGACCTTC | CASSLGQPGLGTF | NA | TRBJ1-2 | NA | TRBV13
TGTGCCAGCAGTGAAGGGGGACTAAGGACCGGGGAGCTGTTTTTT | CASSEGGLRTGELFF | TRBD2 | TRBJ2-2 | NA | TRBV2
TGCGCCAGCAGCTTCATCCGGGGATCAGGAAACACCATATATTTT | CASSFIRGSGNTIYF | NA | TRBJ1-3 | NA | TRBV5-1
TGTGCCAGTAGCCCCTTCCTAGGACAGGGGGCCTCGAACTATGGCTACACCTTC | CASSPFLGQGASNYGYTF | TRBD1 | TRBJ1-2 | NA | TRBV19
TGTGCCAGCAGCAGGGGACAGACCTACGAGCAGTACTTC | CASSRGQTYEQYF | TRBD1 | TRBJ2-7 | NA | TRBV5-4
TGTGCCACCAGCAGAGATAGGAGAAAACTGTTTTTT | CATSRDRRKLFF | NA | TRBJ1-4 | NA | TRBV15
TGTGCCAGCAGGGCTAGCGGTCGCACAGATACGCAGTATTTT | CASRASGRTDTQYF | TRBD2 | TRBJ2-3 | few | TRBV7-9
TGTGCCAGCAGCCTCTCAGGGGTCTACGAGCAGTACTTC | CASSLSGVYEQYF | NA | TRBJ2-7 | NA | TRBV7-2
TGTGCCAGCAGCTTAGGGAGCGGCTCTGGGGCCAACGTCCTGACTTTC | CASSLGSGSGANVLTF | NA | TRBJ2-6 | NA | TRBV7-2
TGTGCCAGCGGCCACGGGACAGACCCCTACAATGAGCAGTTCTTC | CASGHGTDPYNEQFF | TRBD1 | TRBJ2-1 | few | TRBV11-3
TGTGCCAGTAGTGGTGTCTTAGGAGACAATTCACCCCTCCACTTT | CASSGVLGDNSPLHF | NA | TRBJ1-6 | NA | TRBV19
TGTGCCAGCAGCTTATCCGCCGGGTACAATGAGCAGTTCTTC | CASSLSAGYNEQFF | NA | TRBJ2-1 | NA | TRBV7-6
TGTGCCAGCAGTTTTTCTCGGGACAGGTTGAGTGAGCAGTACTTC | CASSFSRDRLSEQYF | TRBD1 | TRBJ2-7 | NA | TRBV28
TGTGCCAGCAGTCCTTCGTCCGCGACTGAAGCTTTCTTT | CASSPSSATEAFF | NA | TRBJ1-1 | NA | TRBV27
TGCGCCAGCAGCTTGAGTCCTACCTACGAGCAGTACTTC | CASSLSPTYEQYF | NA | TRBJ2-7 | few | TRBV5-1
TGTGCCAGCAGGTTAGCGGGAAGCTCCTACAATGAGCAGTTCTTC | CASRLAGSSYNEQFF | TRBD2 | TRBJ2-1 | NA | TRBV27
TGTGCCAGTAGTGGGGACACCCGCTACGAGCAGTACTTC | CASSGDTRYEQYF | NA | TRBJ2-7 | NA | TRBV19
TGTGCCAGCAGCACAGGACAGGGGAGCACAGATACGCAGTATTTT | CASSTGQGSTDTQYF | TRBD1 | TRBJ2-3 | NA | TRBV6-6
TGTGCCAGCAGTGAAGGGGTCAGGGTTTCTAATTGGGAGACCCAGTACTTC | CASSEGVRVSNWETQYF | NA | TRBJ2-5 | NA | TRBV6-1
TGTGCCAGCTCACCCCGACGGGAAAGCTACGAGCAGTACTTC | CASSPRRESYEQYF | NA | TRBJ2-7 | NA | TRBV18
TGTGCCAGCAGCTTAGGGTTAGACTATGGCTACACCTTC | CASSLGLDYGYTF | NA | TRBJ1-2 | NA | TRBV7-9
TGTGCCAGCAGCCCCAGTGGGCGGACTAGCGCCGGGGAGCTGTTTTTT | CASSPSGRTSAGELFF | TRBD2 | TRBJ2-2 | NA | TRBV7-9
TGTGCCAGCAGTTTATTTCAGGTCGGTGGGGAGACCCAGTACTTC | CASSLFQVGGETQYF | NA | TRBJ2-5 | NA | TRBV28
TGTGCCAGTAGTATATCGGCAGGGGGCCCTTCTAACTATGGCTACACCTTC | CASSISAGGPSNYGYTF | TRBD1 | TRBJ1-2 | NA | TRBV19
TGTGCCAGCAGCCCTCCAGGGGCGGTGAATGAGCAGTTCTTC | CASSPPGAVNEQFF | NA | TRBJ2-1 | NA | TRBV6-5
TGTGCCAGCAGTCCGCACGGGGGAGGCAATCAGCCCCAGTATTTT | CASSPHGGGNQPQYF | NA | TRBJ2-3 | NA | TRBV6-1
TGTGCCAGCAGTGACCGGGGACTCTATGGCTACACCTTC | CASSDRGLYGYTF | NA | TRBJ1-2 | NA | TRBV6-4